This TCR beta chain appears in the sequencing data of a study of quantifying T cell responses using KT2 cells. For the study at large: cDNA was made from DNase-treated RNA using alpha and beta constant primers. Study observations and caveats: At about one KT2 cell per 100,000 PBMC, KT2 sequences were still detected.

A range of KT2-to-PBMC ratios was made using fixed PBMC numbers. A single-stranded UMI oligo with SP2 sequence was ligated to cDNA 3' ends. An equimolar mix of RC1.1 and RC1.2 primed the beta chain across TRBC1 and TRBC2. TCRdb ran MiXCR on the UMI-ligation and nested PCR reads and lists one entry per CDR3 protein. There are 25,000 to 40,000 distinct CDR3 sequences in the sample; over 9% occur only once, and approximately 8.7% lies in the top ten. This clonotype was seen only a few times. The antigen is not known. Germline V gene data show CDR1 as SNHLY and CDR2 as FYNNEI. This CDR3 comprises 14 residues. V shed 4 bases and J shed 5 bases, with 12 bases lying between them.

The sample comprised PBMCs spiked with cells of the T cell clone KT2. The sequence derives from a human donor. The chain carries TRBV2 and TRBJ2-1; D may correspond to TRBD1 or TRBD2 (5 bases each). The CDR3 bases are TGTGCCAGCAGTGTTATATTGGGACACAATGAGCAGTTCTTC. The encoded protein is CASSVILGHNEQFF. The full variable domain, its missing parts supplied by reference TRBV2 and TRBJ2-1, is EPEVTQTPSHQVTQMGQEVILRCVPISNHLYFYWYRQILGQKVEFLVSFYNNEISEKSEIFDDQFSVERPDGSNFTLKIRSTKLEDSAMYFCASSVILGHNEQFFGPGTRLTVL.